These T cell receptor beta chains were read from a single sample in a study of regulatory T cells in long-lasting Graves disease. TCRdb re-called the multiplex PCR reads through MiXCR, storing one row per CDR3 protein. The table lists 500,000 to 700,000 distinct CDR3 sequences, 30% of them singletons. The sequenced sample was peripheral blood mononuclear cells (PBMCs), obtained when the disease was refractory, from a patient treated with antithyroid drugs. The receptor set was obtained from a female donor with Graves disease. Both conserved end residues are part of each CDR3. D genes are given only for firm matches. Expanded clones get a size class; other rows say once, few or many, or leave the size out.

V gene	clone size	J gene	D gene	CDR3 DNA	CDR3 protein
TRBV7-2	NA	TRBJ1-1	NA	TGTGCCAGCACCCTCGGGGGGGGGGGGACTGAAGCTTTCTTT	CASTLGGGGTEAFF
TRBV7-9	NA	TRBJ1-4	TRBD1	TGTGCCAGCAGCTTAGCCCTTTCAGGGGGCGCAGATGAAAAACTGTTTTTT	CASSLALSGGADEKLFF
TRBV20-1	NA	TRBJ2-7	TRBD1	TGCAGTGCTAGAGTACTGTTGGCAGGGGGCGGCTACGAGCAGTACTTC	CSARVLLAGGGYEQYF
TRBV27	few	TRBJ1-5	NA	TGTGCCAGCAGTCCCCGACTGGATAGCAATCAGCCCCAGCATTTT	CASSPRLDSNQPQHF
TRBV6-1	many	TRBJ2-6	TRBD1	TGTGCCAGCAGTGACTTCCAGGGGGCGCAGACGTCTGGGGCCAACGTCCTGACTTTC	CASSDFQGAQTSGANVLTF
TRBV11-2	many	TRBJ1-2	NA	TGTGCCAGCAGCCCCCCCGGGACGGACTATGGCTACACCTTC	CASSPPGTDYGYTF
TRBV7-2	many	TRBJ1-4	NA	TGTGCCAGCAGCTTAGCCGGGGGAGGAGAAAAACTGTTTTTT	CASSLAGGGEKLFF
TRBV6-1	NA	TRBJ2-1	TRBD2	TGTGCCAGCAGTCCGGGACTAGGATTAAGATACAATGAGCAGTTCTTC	CASSPGLGLRYNEQFF
TRBV12-3/TRBV12-4	many	TRBJ2-7	TRBD1	TGTGCCAGCAGTTCCACAGGGGGCAAATACGAGCAGTACTTC	CASSSTGGKYEQYF
TRBV10-3	NA	TRBJ2-7	TRBD2	TGTGCCATCAGTTACTCTAGCGGGGGTACCTACGAGCAGTACTTC	CAISYSSGGTYEQYF
TRBV29-1	few	TRBJ2-7	NA	TGCAGCGTTGTTCCCAGGGAGGTGGACGAGCAGTACTTC	CSVVPREVDEQYF
TRBV7-9	NA	TRBJ1-6	NA	TGTGCCAGCAGCCCAGAAACAGGGTATAATTCACCCCTCCACTTT	CASSPETGYNSPLHF
TRBV19	NA	TRBJ1-1	NA	TGTGCCAGTAGTATTTTCAGGGGCACTGAAGCTTTCTTT	CASSIFRGTEAFF
TRBV7-9	many	TRBJ1-4	NA	TGTGCCAGCAGCTTATCGGCAGGGCAAAATGAAAAACTGTTTTTT	CASSLSAGQNEKLFF
TRBV19	NA	TRBJ2-7	NA	TGTGCCAGTAGTATTTCAGCAGTTTACGAGCAGTACTTC	CASSISAVYEQYF
TRBV5-1	NA	TRBJ2-5	NA	TGCGCCAGCAGCAACCGGGACGGTAAAGAGACCCAGTACTTC	CASSNRDGKETQYF
TRBV2	NA	TRBJ1-5	NA	TGTGCCAGCAGTGAAGCCCAGTTGTATCAGCCCCAGCATTTT	CASSEAQLYQPQHF
TRBV20-1	NA	TRBJ2-3	TRBD1	TGCAGTGCCGCTGGACGACAGGGAATAGGGATAACGCAGTATTTT	CSAAGRQGIGITQYF
TRBV5-4	NA	TRBJ1-1	NA	TGTGCCAGCAGCTCTGGGACTCGGGGCGTTGGTGAAGCTTTCTTT	CASSSGTRGVGEAFF
TRBV12-3/TRBV12-4	NA	TRBJ2-5	NA	TGTGCCAGCAGTTATGGGGGTTGGGAATCAGAGACCCAGTACTTC	CASSYGGWESETQYF
TRBV11-2	few	TRBJ2-1	NA	TGTGCCAGCAGCTTGACTCCAGGCAATGAGCAGTTCTTC	CASSLTPGNEQFF
TRBV6-1	few	TRBJ1-6	NA	TGTGCCAGCTGGGCCCGCCTGGATTCACCCCTCCACTTT	CASWARLDSPLHF
TRBV29-1	few	TRBJ2-5	TRBD2	TGCAGCGTTGAACCCTTAGCGGGAGTGTCTAAGACCCAGTACTTC	CSVEPLAGVSKTQYF
TRBV24-1	NA	TRBJ2-7	TRBD1	TGTGCCACGCTGCTGGCCCAGGGACAGGGGTGTATCGACGAGCAGTACTTC	CATLLAQGQGCIDEQYF
TRBV18	few	TRBJ1-1	NA	TGTGCCAGCCGCAAAGGAGGCGGTGACACTGAAGCTTTCTTT	CASRKGGGDTEAFF
TRBV5-1	few	TRBJ1-2	TRBD1	TGCGCCAGCAGTACCCGACAGGGGGGCCCCTATGGCTACACCTTC	CASSTRQGGPYGYTF
TRBV10-3	NA	TRBJ1-1	TRBD1	TGTGCCATCAGTGAGTTCCAGGGGGCCACTGAAGCTTTCTTT	CAISEFQGATEAFF
TRBV20-1	few	TRBJ1-1	NA	TGCAGTGCTAGAGGGGTGGCGCAGGCTTTCTTT	CSARGVAQAFF
TRBV30	NA	TRBJ2-7	TRBD1	TGTGCCTGGAGGGGGACAGGGGGCTCGATCGAGCAGTACTTC	CAWRGTGGSIEQYF
TRBV25-1	NA	TRBJ1-5	NA	TGTGCCAGCAGTGATGATGTCGGTCAGGGAGGCAATCAGCCCCAGCATTTT	CASSDDVGQGGNQPQHF
TRBV29-1	many	TRBJ1-2	TRBD1	TGCAGCGGTGGGACAGGGGGGCATGGCTACACCTTC	CSGGTGGHGYTF
TRBV20-1	few	TRBJ2-7	NA	TGCAGTGCTAGCGGGTTAGTCGTCTACGAGCAGTACTTC	CSASGLVVYEQYF
TRBV27	few	TRBJ2-5	TRBD2	TGTGCCAGCAGTACAGGACTAGCGGGAGGGCCTGAGGAAGAGACCCAGTACTTC	CASSTGLAGGPEEETQYF
TRBV7-2	many	TRBJ2-7	NA	TGTGCCAGCAGCCCGAAGACAGGACCGACACTCCTAGAGCAGTACTTC	CASSPKTGPTLLEQYF
TRBV20-1	NA	TRBJ1-5	NA	TGCAGTGCGGGCGATCAGCCCCAGCATTTT	CSAGDQPQHF
TRBV6-5	NA	TRBJ2-7	TRBD2	TGTGCCAGCAGTTACCTTGGCGGGAGGGCCTACGAGCAGTACTTC	CASSYLGGRAYEQYF
TRBV5-1	NA	TRBJ2-7	NA	TGCGCCAGCAGCTTGGGTGATAACTCCTACTACGAGCAGTACTTC	CASSLGDNSYYEQYF
TRBV19	NA	TRBJ1-5	TRBD1	TGTGCCAGTAGTGAGGACAGGGGGCAAAGCAATCAGCCCCAGCATTTT	CASSEDRGQSNQPQHF
TRBV5-1	NA	TRBJ1-4	NA	TGCGCCAGCAGTCCCCAGGTGGATAGGGCTGAAAAACTGTTTTTT	CASSPQVDRAEKLFF
TRBV29-1	NA	TRBJ2-2	TRBD1	TGCAGCGTTGAAGATCAGGGGGACACCGGGGAGCTGTTTTTT	CSVEDQGDTGELFF
TRBV11-3	NA	TRBJ2-7	NA	TGTGCCAGCAGCTTGGGGGAGGACAGAGGGAAGCAGTACTTC	CASSLGEDRGKQYF
TRBV7-9	NA	TRBJ2-7	NA	TGTGCCAGCAGCTTAGCGGTCAGGGGGGAGGACTACGAGCAGTACTTC	CASSLAVRGEDYEQYF
TRBV6-2/TRBV6-3	NA	TRBJ2-1	NA	TGTGCCAGCAGTGAATGGCAGAACTACAATGAGCAGTTCTTC	CASSEWQNYNEQFF
TRBV7-8	once	TRBJ1-5	NA	TGTGCCAGCAGCTTATTTGAGACGCCGAATAGCAATCAGCCCCAGCATTTT	CASSLFETPNSNQPQHF
TRBV24-1	many	TRBJ1-2	NA	TGTGCCACCAGTGATTTGTCGGGCTACACCTTC	CATSDLSGYTF
TRBV3-1	NA	TRBJ1-6	NA	TGTGCCAGCAGCCAGGGGGCTGATTCACCCCTCCACTTT	CASSQGADSPLHF
TRBV2	many	TRBJ1-1	NA	TGTGCCAGCAGTGTGAAGACTGAAGCTTTCTTT	CASSVKTEAFF
TRBV20-1	NA	TRBJ2-4	TRBD1	TGCAGTGGTAGACTCGGGACAGCCGACATTCAGTACTTC	CSGRLGTADIQYF
TRBV2	many	TRBJ1-1	NA	TGTGCCAGCAGTGAACAACAGGGCTCGAACACTGAAGCTTTCTTT	CASSEQQGSNTEAFF
TRBV6-1	few	TRBJ1-1	TRBD1	TGTGCCAGCGGAACCGTGAAAAACCGGGACAGGGGTAGGAACACTGAAGCTTTCTTT	CASGTVKNRDRGRNTEAFF
TRBV28	few	TRBJ1-2	TRBD1	TGTGCCGCCGGGACAGGGGTCGGCTACACCTTC	CAAGTGVGYTF
TRBV6-4	NA	TRBJ1-2	NA	TGTGCCAGCAGTGAGACAAGAGACTATGGCTACACCTTC	CASSETRDYGYTF
TRBV10-3	NA	TRBJ2-7	TRBD2	TGTGCCATCAGTGACGGAGCGCGGGGGGCTCTCGAGCAGTACTTC	CAISDGARGALEQYF
TRBV19	NA	TRBJ1-1	NA	TGTGCCAGTAGTACTCCCGGGCGGAGGGGAGCTTTCTTT	CASSTPGRRGAFF
TRBV12-3/TRBV12-4	NA	TRBJ1-4	TRBD1	TGTGCCAGCAGTTTAGGGACAGGGGGGAGTGAAAAACTGTTTTTT	CASSLGTGGSEKLFF
TRBV7-9	NA	TRBJ1-5	TRBD1	TGTGCCAACAGCCTCGGACAGGGTAATCAGCCCCAGCATTTT	CANSLGQGNQPQHF
TRBV27	many	TRBJ1-6	TRBD1	TGTGCCAGCAGTTCCCCCCGAGGACGGACAGGCACATCACCCCTCCACTTT	CASSSPRGRTGTSPLHF